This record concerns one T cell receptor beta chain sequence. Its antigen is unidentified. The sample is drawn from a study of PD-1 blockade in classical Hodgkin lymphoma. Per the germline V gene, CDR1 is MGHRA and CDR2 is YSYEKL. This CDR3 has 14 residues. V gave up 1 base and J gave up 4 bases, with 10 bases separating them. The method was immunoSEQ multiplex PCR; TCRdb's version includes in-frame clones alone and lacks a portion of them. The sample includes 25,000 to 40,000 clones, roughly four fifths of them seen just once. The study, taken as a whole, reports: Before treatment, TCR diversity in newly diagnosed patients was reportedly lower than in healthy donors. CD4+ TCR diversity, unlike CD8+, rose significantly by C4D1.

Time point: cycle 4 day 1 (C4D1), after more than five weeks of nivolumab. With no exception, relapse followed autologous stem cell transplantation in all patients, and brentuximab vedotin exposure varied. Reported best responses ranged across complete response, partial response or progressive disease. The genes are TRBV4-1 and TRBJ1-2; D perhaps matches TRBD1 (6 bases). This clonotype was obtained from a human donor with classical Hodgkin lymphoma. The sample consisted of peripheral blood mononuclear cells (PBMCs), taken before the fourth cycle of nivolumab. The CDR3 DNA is TGCGCCAGCAGCCAAGGACAGGCTTTCTATGGCTACACCTTC. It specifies CASSQGQAFYGYTF.